This T cell receptor (beta chain) was identified in a study of shared clonotypes between healthy human individuals. Libraries were prepared by immunoSEQ multiplex PCR; TCRdb keeps only in-frame clonotypes and omits some of them. The data show roughly 2,500,000 clones, roughly 93% seen once. The V end lost 4 bases, the J end lost 5 bases, and 13 bases lay between the germline ends. Germline CDR1 SGHRS, CDR2 YFSETQ. The CDR3 spans 14 residues. Sequences were obtained from naive CD4+ T cells from PBMCs. Subset indicated: CD45RA+ positively selected. V usage is TRBV5-1 and J usage is TRBJ1-5; D remains unclear. The source is a man between 18 and 29 years old in good health. Some clones in this sample may be carry-over from other donors' samples. CDR3 DNA sequence: TGCGCCAGCAGCCCCGACACTGGTTATCAGCCCCAGCATTTT. Translation gives CASSPDTGYQPQHF.